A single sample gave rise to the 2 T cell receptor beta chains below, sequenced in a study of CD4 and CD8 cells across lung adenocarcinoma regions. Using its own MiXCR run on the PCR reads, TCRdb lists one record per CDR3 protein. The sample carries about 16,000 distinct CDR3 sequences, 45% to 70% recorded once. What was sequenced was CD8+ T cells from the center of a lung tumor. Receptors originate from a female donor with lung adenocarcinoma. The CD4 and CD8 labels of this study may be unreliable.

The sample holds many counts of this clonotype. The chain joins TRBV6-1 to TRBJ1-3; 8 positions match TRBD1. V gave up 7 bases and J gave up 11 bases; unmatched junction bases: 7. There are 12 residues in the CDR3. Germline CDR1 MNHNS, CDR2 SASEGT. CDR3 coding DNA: TGTGCCAGCACCGGACAGGGAGGCGCCATATATTTT. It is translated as CASTGQGGAIYF.

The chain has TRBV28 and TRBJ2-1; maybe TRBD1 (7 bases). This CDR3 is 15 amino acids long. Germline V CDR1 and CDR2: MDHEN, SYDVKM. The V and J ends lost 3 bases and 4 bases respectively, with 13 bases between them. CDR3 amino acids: CASSLEGAQYNEQFF. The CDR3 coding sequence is TGTGCCAGCAGTTTGGAGGGGGCGCAGTACAATGAGCAGTTCTTC.